This is a list of T cell receptor beta chains from one sample in a study of PD-1 blockade in classical Hodgkin lymphoma. TCRdb's copy holds only in-frame clones and misses some; the assay was immunoSEQ multiplex PCR. The sample has around 13,000 clones, more than 75% seen once. Sequencing used peripheral blood mononuclear cells (PBMCs), obtained at baseline. Receptors were obtained from a human donor with classical Hodgkin lymphoma. CDR3s include the opening cysteine and the closing phenylalanine or tryptophan. A D gene is named only where the DNA matches it firmly. Clone size is not always given. Where it is, it says once, few, many or a class for expanded clones.

j_gene,d_gene,v_gene,abundance,CDR3aa,CDR3nt
TRBJ1-2,-,TRBV21-1,-,CANSPGVYGYTF,TGTGCCAACTCCCCGGGGGTCTATGGCTACACCTTC
TRBJ2-7,-,TRBV6-4,few,CASISGFTTPGRKDYEQYF,TGTGCCAGCATTTCGGGGTTTACCACTCCGGGACGGAAAGACTACGAGCAGTACTTC
TRBJ2-6,-,TRBV7-2,few,CASSLVQAGANVLTF,TGTGCCAGCAGCTTAGTACAGGCCGGGGCCAACGTCCTGACTTTC
TRBJ2-1,-,TRBV6-5,-,CASSPGGVGHNEQFF,TGTGCCAGCAGCCCGGGCGGGGTTGGGCACAATGAGCAGTTCTTC
TRBJ2-1,-,TRBV5-5,-,CASSPQGGEQFF,TGTGCCAGCAGCCCTCAGGGAGGTGAGCAGTTCTTC
TRBJ1-1,TRBD1,TRBV5-1,-,CASSFLPTSDRVGTEAFF,TGCGCCAGCAGCTTCTTACCCACTTCGGACAGGGTGGGCACTGAAGCTTTCTTT
TRBJ1-5,-,TRBV6-1,once,CASSGSMPGTGWSNQPQHF,TGTGCCAGCAGTGGAAGTATGCCCGGAACAGGGTGGTCCAATCAGCCCCAGCATTTT
TRBJ2-7,TRBD1,TRBV7-8,once,CASSLDTGGSPAEQYF,TGTGCCAGCAGCTTAGATACAGGGGGCTCCCCCGCAGAGCAGTACTTC
TRBJ2-7,-,TRBV28,-,CASSFYNEQYF,TGTGCCAGCAGTTTTTACAACGAGCAGTACTTC
TRBJ2-2,-,TRBV6-5,-,CASSYSKAGNTGELFF,TGTGCCAGCAGTTACTCGAAGGCTGGGAACACCGGGGAGCTGTTTTTT
TRBJ2-7,TRBD2,TRBV29-1,-,CSVDVAGAYEQYF,TGCAGCGTTGACGTAGCGGGAGCCTACGAGCAGTACTTC
TRBJ2-7,TRBD1,TRBV5-1,-,CASSLGQGNDEQYF,TGCGCCAGCAGCTTGGGACAGGGCAATGACGAGCAGTACTTC
TRBJ2-4,-,TRBV18,-,CASSPLEILDSMGRQNIQYF,TGTGCCAGCTCACCACTTGAGATACTTGATAGTATGGGACGACAAAACATTCAGTACTTC
TRBJ1-4,-,TRBV27,-,CASSPTQGEGKLFF,TGTGCCAGCAGCCCTACACAGGGCGAGGGAAAACTGTTTTTT
TRBJ2-7,-,TRBV7-9,-,CASSASMRIAAGHDEQYF,TGTGCCAGCAGCGCGTCGATGAGGATCGCAGCTGGTCACGACGAGCAGTACTTC
TRBJ2-5,-,TRBV5-1,-,CASSSVDLETQYF,TGCGCCAGCAGCTCGGTGGACCTAGAGACCCAGTACTTC
TRBJ2-5,-,TRBV5-1,-,CASSLGRQETQYF,TGCGCCAGCAGCTTGGGACGGCAAGAGACCCAGTACTTC
TRBJ2-2,-,TRBV10-1,-,CASSPYDGGELFF,TGCGCCAGCAGTCCCTATGACGGGGGGGAGCTGTTTTTT
TRBJ2-6,-,TRBV28,-,CASGKGTGANVLTF,TGTGCCAGCGGCAAGGGGACTGGGGCCAACGTCCTGACTTTC
TRBJ1-1,-,TRBV28,few,CASSLVREGTEAFF,TGTGCCAGCAGTTTGGTCAGGGAGGGCACTGAAGCTTTCTTT
TRBJ1-1,TRBD1,TRBV4-2,once,CASSLQGQGAPEAFF,TGTGCCAGCAGCCTCCAAGGACAGGGGGCACCTGAAGCTTTCTTT
TRBJ2-1,-,TRBV7-8,-,CASSLSDGNNEQFF,TGTGCCAGCAGCTTATCCGACGGAAACAATGAGCAGTTCTTC
TRBJ2-7,-,TRBV7-9,-,CASSLEFGRKPYEQYF,TGTGCCAGCAGCTTAGAGTTTGGCAGGAAGCCCTACGAGCAGTACTTC
TRBJ1-1,-,TRBV11-3,-,CASSWTRHTEAFF,TGTGCCAGCAGCTGGACAAGACACACTGAAGCTTTCTTT
TRBJ1-5,-,TRBV7-8,-,CASSLVEGVYSNQPQHF,TGTGCCAGCAGCTTAGTAGAAGGGGTGTATAGCAATCAGCCCCAGCATTTT
TRBJ2-1,TRBD1,TRBV19,-,CASSMTGGYKQFF,TGTGCCAGTAGTATGACAGGGGGCTATAAGCAGTTCTTC
TRBJ2-7,-,TRBV7-9,-,CASSSRYEQYF,TGTGCCAGCAGCTCTCGCTACGAGCAGTACTTC
TRBJ2-1,TRBD2,TRBV6-1,once,CASSSGTTYNEQFF,TGTGCCAGCAGTTCCGGGACTACCTACAATGAGCAGTTCTTC
TRBJ1-3,-,TRBV9,-,CASSVAGLSGNTIYF,TGTGCCAGCAGCGTAGCAGGCCTCTCTGGAAACACCATATATTTT
TRBJ2-1,TRBD1,TRBV5-4,-,CACQGAGKKYNEQFF,TGTGCCTGCCAGGGGGCGGGGAAAAAGTACAATGAGCAGTTCTTC
TRBJ1-5,TRBD1,TRBV30,-,CAWTSGTGPHSNQPQHF,TGTGCCTGGACATCGGGGACAGGGCCTCATAGCAATCAGCCCCAGCATTTT
TRBJ2-3,-,TRBV30,-,CAWEWAGLDTQYF,TGTGCCTGGGAGTGGGCGGGCTTAGATACGCAGTATTTT
TRBJ2-3,TRBD2,TRBV7-8,once,CASSSREGSTDTQYF,TGTGCCAGCAGCTCGAGGGAGGGCAGCACAGATACGCAGTATTTT
TRBJ2-1,TRBD2,TRBV14,-,CASSQDPPGLAGAQDEQFF,TGTGCCAGCAGCCAAGACCCCCCTGGACTAGCGGGAGCACAGGATGAGCAGTTCTTC
TRBJ1-4,-,TRBV11-2,-,CASSPGGSSNEKLFF,TGTGCCAGCAGCCCCGGGGGCAGTTCTAATGAAAAACTGTTTTTT
TRBJ1-1,-,TRBV2,-,CASSEAPRKPNTEAFF,TGTGCCAGCAGTGAAGCGCCCAGGAAACCGAACACTGAAGCTTTCTTT
TRBJ2-3,-,TRBV27,-,CASRRTTDTQYF,TGTGCCAGCCGGAGGACTACAGATACGCAGTATTTT
TRBJ1-5,-,TRBV28,few,CASSLRQTNQPQHF,TGTGCCAGCAGTTTGAGACAGACTAATCAGCCCCAGCATTTT
TRBJ2-7,-,TRBV7-2,once,CASSPTRLGEQYF,TGTGCCAGCAGCCCCACCCGACTAGGCGAGCAGTACTTC
TRBJ2-2,TRBD1,TRBV5-4,-,CASSSNRGLGTGELFF,TGTGCCAGCAGCTCAAACAGGGGGCTGGGCACCGGGGAGCTGTTTTTT